One sample yielded the 7 T cell receptor beta chains listed below, sequenced in a study of identical twins. A single record per CDR3 protein comes from TCRdb applying MiXCR to the 5' RACE reads. This sample carries 1.5 million or so distinct CDR3 sequences, more than 30% of them seen once, and the ten largest clones take approximately 0.29%. Sequencing used cord blood. These receptors originate from a newborn girl in good health.

The rearrangement links TRBV20-1 to TRBJ2-3; 11 bases fit TRBD2. This CDR3 has 15 residues. The V and J ends lost 3 bases and 0 bases, in that order; junction bases with no gene match: 2. CDR1 DFQATT and CDR2 SNEGSKA come from the germline V gene (reference sequence). The CDR3 reads CSASRLAGSTDTQYF. DNA of the CDR3: TGCAGTGCTAGCCGACTAGCGGGAAGCACAGATACGCAGTATTTT.

This clonotype was observed many times. V gene TRBV10-3 combines with J gene TRBJ1-2, with TRBD1 as a possible D gene (6 bases). V was pared by 0 bases and J by 2 bases, with 7 bases between. The CDR3 sequence is 14 residues long. The germline V gene encodes CDR1 ENHRY and CDR2 SYGVKD. CDR3 in DNA: TGTGCCATCAGTGAGTCTGGGGGCAACTATGGCTACACCTTC. Translated, it gives CAISESGGNYGYTF.

In this sample, this clonotype turned up many times. The rearrangement links TRBV29-1 to TRBJ2-1; D unclear. CDR3 length equals 13 residues. Germline V gives CDR1 SQVTM, CDR2 ANQGSEA. The V end lost 2 bases, the J end lost 3 bases, and 8 bases lay between the germline ends. The CDR3 reads CSVEWRIYNEQFF. The CDR3 coding sequence is TGCAGCGTTGAATGGAGAATCTACAATGAGCAGTTCTTC.

Only a few counts were recorded for this clonotype. CDR3 loop: CASSQEPGQFNNEQFF. CDR3 DNA: TGTGCCAGCAGCCAAGAACCGGGACAGTTTAACAATGAGCAGTTCTTC. The chain carries TRBV3-1 and TRBJ2-1, with 7 bases matching TRBD1. CDR3 length: 16 residues. V lost 0 bases, J lost 5 bases, and 7 bases stayed unmatched. Germline CDR1 reads LGHDT; CDR2 reads YNNKEL (reference sequence).

This clonotype was observed a few times. The chain couples TRBV7-9 to TRBJ1-2; D is unclear. Germline CDR1 reads SEHNR; CDR2 reads FQNEAQ (reference sequence). V lost 3 bases and J 6 bases, leaving 11 bases between the germline ends. This CDR3 spans 13 amino acids. The CDR3 here is CASSFSRANGYTF. The CDR3 bases are TGTGCCAGCAGCTTTAGCAGAGCTAATGGCTACACCTTC.

This chain joins TRBV5-1 and TRBJ1-4; D perhaps matches TRBD1 (6 bases). This CDR3 has 15 residues. V lost 4 bases and J lost 5, with 15 bases in between. Germline V gives CDR1 SGHRS, CDR2 YFSETQ. CDR3 region: CASSPRTDVNEKLFF. The CDR3 DNA reads as TGCGCCAGCAGCCCAAGGACAGACGTGAATGAAAAACTGTTTTTT.

V is TRBV20-1 and J is TRBJ2-1, with 9 bases fitting TRBD2. CDR3 length: 13 amino acids. Germline lookup yields CDR1 DFQATT and CDR2 SNEGSKA (reference sequence). Germline trimming cut 4 bases from V and 13 bases from J; bases unmatched to any gene: 11. CDR3 coding DNA: TGCAGTGCTACGCGGGGGGGCCAAAAGACCCAGTTCTTC. Its protein is CSATRGGQKTQFF.